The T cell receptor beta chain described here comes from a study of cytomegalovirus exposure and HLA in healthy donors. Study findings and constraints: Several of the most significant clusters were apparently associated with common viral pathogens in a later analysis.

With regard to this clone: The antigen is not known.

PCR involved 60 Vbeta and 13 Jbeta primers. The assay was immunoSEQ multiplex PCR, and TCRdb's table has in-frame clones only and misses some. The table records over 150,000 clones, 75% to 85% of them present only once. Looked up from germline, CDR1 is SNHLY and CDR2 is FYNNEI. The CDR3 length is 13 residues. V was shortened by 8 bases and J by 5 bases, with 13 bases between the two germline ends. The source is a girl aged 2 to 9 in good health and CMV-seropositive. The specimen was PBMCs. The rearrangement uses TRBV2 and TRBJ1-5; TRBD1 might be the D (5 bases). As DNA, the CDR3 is TGTGCCAGCTCTGTCACCAGGGATCAGCCCCAGCATTTT. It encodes CASSVTRDQPQHF.